One T cell receptor beta chain is described in this entry. The antigen it binds to is not known. Base-call qualities are not available, and no considerably larger clone is one nucleotide away. The source of the sample is a study of T cells in Graves' hyperthyroidism and ophthalmopathy (dated by TCRdb to 2018 to 2020). Notes on the research overall: Peripheral blood was sampled at the time of initial diagnosis, prior to any treatment. A discovery cohort of about 96 patients, fewer than 50 with Graves' ophthalmopathy and about 60 with stable Graves' hyperthyroidism, was used to find distinguishing TCR V-J signatures. An independent validation cohort of 18 to 20 hyperthyroidism patients and approximately 16 patients who later progressed to ophthalmopathy tested prospective prediction of ophthalmopathy. For training and testing, the 100 patients in the discovery cohort were randomly divided in a 7:3 ratio. The study also compared thyroid tissue and blood T-cell repertoires from over 5 Graves' hyperthyroidism patients. After blood sampling, hyperthyroidism patients were treated with methimazole at a starting dose of 30 mg daily, and ophthalmopathy patients were treated with high-dose intravenous methylprednisolone. According to the paper, TCR Vbeta CDR3 sequencing was carried out on 135 peripheral blood samples, which came from 40 to 45 ophthalmopathy, under 85 hyperthyroidism and approximately 17 progressor patients.

Including the terminal cysteine and phenylalanine, the CDR3 comprises 14 residues. Solely the CDR3 DNA is kept, with 42 bases framed from the first base. The germline V gene specifies SGHRS as CDR1 and YFSETQ as CDR2. Ends trimmed: V by 3 bases, J by 5 bases; bases unmatched to a gene: 4. Amplification of TCR beta CDR3 regions was carried out from RNA transcripts. A first-round RT-PCR of the TCR CDR3 used the HTBI primer set with the Qiagen OneStep RT-PCR kit. Libraries were constructed in a second round of multiplex PCR, after which size selection and purification were carried out. The libraries were sequenced on an Illumina HiSeq2000 using paired-end 100 bp reads. In the authors' own workflow: SOAPnuke was used to process the raw data, removing reads that contained adapters or uncalled bases, had a mean Phred below 15, or lacked an exact match to the constant primer or identifier. COPE v1.2.5 was used to merge high-quality paired reads, and clonotypes were defined as unique nucleotide sequences. MiTCR v1.1 was used to align clonotypes to the IMGT TRBV, TRBD and TRBJ reference segments. The analysis included only V-J combinations with a frequency above 0.0001, which together covered 99% to 99.2% of the repertoires. A TCS score was defined as the ratio of F50 (clonal expansion) to E x V (chaos), with BLOSUM62-based TCRdist applied between CDR3 peptides within each V-J. Welch's t-statistics and random forest reduced several hundred V-J features to roughly 13, which were used in a naive Bayes classifier (R e1071). TCRdb reworked the public reads: Q25 trimming with fastp, MiXCR clone assembly, productive beta chains retained. Duplicate CDR3 protein sequences are folded into a single record with the most common DNA and genes. It is TCRdb's table, rather than the study itself, that gives the V and J calls and clone size. This sample is represented by about 200,000 distinct CDR3 sequences; about a sixth of them were singletons. Over 45% of the sample is in the top ten clones.

Graves' hyperthyroidism was defined as stable when no progression to ophthalmopathy occurred over 18 months of follow-up. Hyperthyroidism patients were newly diagnosed, had a disease duration of under 2 months, and were aged 18 to 65 years. Any patient with an uncontrolled infection, another autoimmune disease, pregnancy or lactation was excluded. Clinical symptoms, serum thyroxine and TRAb, thyroid ultrasound, and orbital computed tomography formed the basis for the diagnoses. Ficoll-Paque density gradient centrifugation was used to isolate PBMCs from around 10 ml of fresh peripheral blood. Trizol reagent was used to extract total RNA, and RNA quality was then checked on an Agilent 2100 Bioanalyzer. Study-wide conclusions, independent of this receptor: Sample size was not statistically predetermined, and investigators were not blinded to group allocation. Most expanded thyroid clonotypes (frequency above 0.001) were also detected in blood, a finding suggesting that blood repertoires may reflect thyroid immune responses. A 13 V-J signature model separated ophthalmopathy from stable hyperthyroidism, with around 91% sensitivity and approximately 81% specificity in cross-validation and 80%/75% in testing. In validation, the model predicted progression to ophthalmopathy a median of about 6.8 months before onset, with approximately 71% sensitivity and roughly 79% specificity.

Sample: blood. This receptor was obtained from a woman in her forties or fifties with Graves' hyperthyroidism. The sequence joins TRBV5-1 to TRBJ2-3; the central 9 bases match TRBD1. The nucleotide sequence reads as follows: TGCGCCAGCAGCTCGGGACAGGGATTAGATACGCAGTATTTT. Its translation is CASSSGQGLDTQYF.